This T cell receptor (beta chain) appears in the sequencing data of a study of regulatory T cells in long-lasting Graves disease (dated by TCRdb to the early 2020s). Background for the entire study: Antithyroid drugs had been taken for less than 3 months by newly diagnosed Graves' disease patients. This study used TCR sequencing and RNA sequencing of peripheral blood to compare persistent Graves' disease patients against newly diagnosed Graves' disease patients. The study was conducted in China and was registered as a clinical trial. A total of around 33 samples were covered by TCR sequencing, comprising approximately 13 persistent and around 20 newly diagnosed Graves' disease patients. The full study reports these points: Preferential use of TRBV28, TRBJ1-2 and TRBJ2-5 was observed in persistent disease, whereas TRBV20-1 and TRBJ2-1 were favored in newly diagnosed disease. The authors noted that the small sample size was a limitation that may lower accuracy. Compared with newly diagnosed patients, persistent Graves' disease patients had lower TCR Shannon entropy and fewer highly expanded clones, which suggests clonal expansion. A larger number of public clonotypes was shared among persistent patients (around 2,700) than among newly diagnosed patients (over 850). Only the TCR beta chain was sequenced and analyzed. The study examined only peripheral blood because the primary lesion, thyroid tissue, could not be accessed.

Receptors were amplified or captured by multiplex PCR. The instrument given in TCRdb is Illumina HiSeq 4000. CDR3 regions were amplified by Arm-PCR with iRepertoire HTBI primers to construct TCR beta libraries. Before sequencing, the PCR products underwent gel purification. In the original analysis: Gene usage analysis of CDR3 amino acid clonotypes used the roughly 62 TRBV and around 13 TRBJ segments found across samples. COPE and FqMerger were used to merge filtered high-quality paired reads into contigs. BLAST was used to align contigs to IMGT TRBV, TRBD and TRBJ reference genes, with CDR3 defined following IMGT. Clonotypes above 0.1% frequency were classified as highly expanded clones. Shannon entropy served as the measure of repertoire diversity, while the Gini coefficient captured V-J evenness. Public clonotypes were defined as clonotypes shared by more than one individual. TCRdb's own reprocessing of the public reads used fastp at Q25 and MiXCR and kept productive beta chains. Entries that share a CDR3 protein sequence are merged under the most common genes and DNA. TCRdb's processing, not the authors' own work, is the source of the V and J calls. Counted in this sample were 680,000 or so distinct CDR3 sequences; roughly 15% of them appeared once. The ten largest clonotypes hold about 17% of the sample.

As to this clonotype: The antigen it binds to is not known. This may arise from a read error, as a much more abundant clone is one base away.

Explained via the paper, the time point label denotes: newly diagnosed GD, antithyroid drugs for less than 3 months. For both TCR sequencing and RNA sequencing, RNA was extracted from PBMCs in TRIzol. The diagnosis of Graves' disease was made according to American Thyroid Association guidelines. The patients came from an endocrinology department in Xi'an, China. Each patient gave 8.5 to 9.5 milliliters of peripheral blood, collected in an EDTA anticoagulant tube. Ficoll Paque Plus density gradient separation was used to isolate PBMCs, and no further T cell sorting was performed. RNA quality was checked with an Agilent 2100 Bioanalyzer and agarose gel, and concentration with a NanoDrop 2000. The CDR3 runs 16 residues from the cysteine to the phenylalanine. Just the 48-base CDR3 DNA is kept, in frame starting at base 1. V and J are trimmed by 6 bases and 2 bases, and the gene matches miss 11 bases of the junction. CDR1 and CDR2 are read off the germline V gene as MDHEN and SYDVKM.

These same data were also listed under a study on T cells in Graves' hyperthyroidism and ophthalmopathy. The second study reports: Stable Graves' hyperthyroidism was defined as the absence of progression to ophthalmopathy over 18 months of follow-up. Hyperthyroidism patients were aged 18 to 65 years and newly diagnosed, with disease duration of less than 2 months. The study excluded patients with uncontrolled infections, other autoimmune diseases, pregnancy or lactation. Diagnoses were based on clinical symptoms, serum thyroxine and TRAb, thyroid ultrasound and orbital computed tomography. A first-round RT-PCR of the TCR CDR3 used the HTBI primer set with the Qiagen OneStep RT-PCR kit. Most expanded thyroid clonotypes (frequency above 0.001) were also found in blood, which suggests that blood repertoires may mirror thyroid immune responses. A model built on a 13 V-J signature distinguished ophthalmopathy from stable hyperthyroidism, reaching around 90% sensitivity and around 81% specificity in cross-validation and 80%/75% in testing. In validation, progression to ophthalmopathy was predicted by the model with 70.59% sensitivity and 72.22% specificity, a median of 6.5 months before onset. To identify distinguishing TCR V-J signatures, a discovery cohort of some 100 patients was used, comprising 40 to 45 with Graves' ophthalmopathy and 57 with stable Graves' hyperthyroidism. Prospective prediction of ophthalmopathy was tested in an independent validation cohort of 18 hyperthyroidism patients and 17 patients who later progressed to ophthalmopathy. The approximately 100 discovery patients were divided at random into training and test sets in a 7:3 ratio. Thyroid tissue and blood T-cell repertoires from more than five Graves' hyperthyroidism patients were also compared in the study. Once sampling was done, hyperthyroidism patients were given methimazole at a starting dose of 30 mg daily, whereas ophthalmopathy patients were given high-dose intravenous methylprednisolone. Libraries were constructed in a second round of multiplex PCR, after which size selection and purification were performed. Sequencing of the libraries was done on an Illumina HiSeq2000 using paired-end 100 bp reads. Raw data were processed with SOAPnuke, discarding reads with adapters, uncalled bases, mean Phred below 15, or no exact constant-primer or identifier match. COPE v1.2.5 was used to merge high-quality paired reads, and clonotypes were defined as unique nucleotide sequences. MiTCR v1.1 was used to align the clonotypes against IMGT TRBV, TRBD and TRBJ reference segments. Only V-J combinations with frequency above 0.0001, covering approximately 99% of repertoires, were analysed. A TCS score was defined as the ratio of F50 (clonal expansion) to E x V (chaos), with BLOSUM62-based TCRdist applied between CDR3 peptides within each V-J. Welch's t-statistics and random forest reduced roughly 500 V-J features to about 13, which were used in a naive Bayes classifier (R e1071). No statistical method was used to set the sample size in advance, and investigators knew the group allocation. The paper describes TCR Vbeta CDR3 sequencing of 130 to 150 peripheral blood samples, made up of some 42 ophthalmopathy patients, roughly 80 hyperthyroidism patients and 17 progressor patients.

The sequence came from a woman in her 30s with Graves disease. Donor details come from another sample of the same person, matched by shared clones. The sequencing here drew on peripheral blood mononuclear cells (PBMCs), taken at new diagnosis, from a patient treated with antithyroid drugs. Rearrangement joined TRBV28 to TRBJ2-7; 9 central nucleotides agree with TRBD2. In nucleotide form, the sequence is TGTGCCAGCAGCCCCGTCGGGACTAGCAGAACCTACGAGCAGTACTTC. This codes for CASSPVGTSRTYEQYF.